This TCR beta chain was recovered during a study of blood T cells in healthy people across ages. It was with a sample-barcoded 5' primer and a J-beta primer mix that a second PCR of roughly 7 to 12 cycles was run. TCRdb processed the 5' RACE reads anew with MiXCR; each CDR3 protein has one entry. The profile shows 800,000 to 950,000 distinct CDR3 sequences, under 40% of them singletons. V gave up 4 bases and J gave up 3 bases; unmatched junction bases: 9. This CDR3 is 16 amino acids long. Germline loops: CDR1 SGHAT, CDR2 FQNNGV. Concerning this clonotype itself: The antigen remains undetermined.

Regarding the study as a whole: Per million T cells, the diversity of TCR beta decreased roughly linearly as age advanced. Estimated diversity across one million T cells was deemed an underestimate. Comparison with aged donors showed that long-lived donors had more naive CD4+ cells and higher diversity.

Those donating, healthy Caucasian individuals from Russia, were aged about 6 to 95. This chain joins TRBV11-2 and TRBJ2-7; 10 bases line up with TRBD2. The TCR comes from a man aged 18 to 29 in good health. The sample consisted of blood. CDR3 sequence: CASSSQHSSGSYEQYF. In nucleotides, the CDR3 is TGTGCCAGCAGCTCCCAACACTCTAGCGGGAGCTACGAGCAGTACTTC.